This T cell receptor beta chain was obtained from a study of T cell responses to AZD1222 COVID-19 vaccine. With respect to this clone: Its target is not known.

Regarding the study as a whole: Samples come after the peak T cell response, not at day 14. The study found vaccine-associated CD4 TCRs spanning spike, dominant at 160-218 and 743-854.

Germline V lookup: CDR1 SGHAT, CDR2 FQNNGV. The CDR3 consists of 16 residues. The germline V and J ends were trimmed by 1 base and 5 bases, with 17 bases remaining between them. Libraries were prepared by immunoSEQ multiplex PCR; TCRdb keeps only in-frame clonotypes and omits some of them. The sample yields about 130,000 clones, about nine tenths seen once. The sequence was collected from an adult in good health. This specimen was peripheral blood, taken on day 0 of MenACWY control vaccination. The chain carries TRBV11-2 and TRBJ1-1, with D uncertain. The DNA of the CDR3 is TGTGCCAGCAGCTTAGTTAAGGTGGCAGTGGGTACTGAAGCTTTCTTT. Encoded protein: CASSLVKVAVGTEAFF.